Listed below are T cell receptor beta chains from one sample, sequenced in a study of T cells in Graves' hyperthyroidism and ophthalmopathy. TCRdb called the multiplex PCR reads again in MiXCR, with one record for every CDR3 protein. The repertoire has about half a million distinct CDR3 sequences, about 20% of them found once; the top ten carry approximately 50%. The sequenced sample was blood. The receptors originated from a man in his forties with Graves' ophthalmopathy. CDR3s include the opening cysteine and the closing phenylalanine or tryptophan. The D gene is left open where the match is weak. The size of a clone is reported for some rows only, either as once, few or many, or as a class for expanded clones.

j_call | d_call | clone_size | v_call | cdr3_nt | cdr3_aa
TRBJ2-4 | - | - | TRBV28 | TGTGCCAGCAAACAGAGGGCCAAAAACATTCAGTACTTC | CASKQRAKNIQYF
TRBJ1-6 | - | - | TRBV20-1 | TGCAGTTCCAGTGGCGGGGCGCATAATTCACCCCTCCACTTT | CSSSGGAHNSPLHF
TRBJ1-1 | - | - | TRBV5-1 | TGCGCCAGCAGCTTCTTGGGGTCTGAAGCTTTCTTT | CASSFLGSEAFF
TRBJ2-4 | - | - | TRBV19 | TGTGCCACTAGGGACTTATCCAAAAACATTCAGTACTTC | CATRDLSKNIQYF
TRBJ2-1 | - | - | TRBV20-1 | TGCAGTGCTAGATTTGACAATGAGCAGTTCTTC | CSARFDNEQFF
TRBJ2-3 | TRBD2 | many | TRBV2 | TGTGCCAGCAGTCCATGGGCTAGCGGGGGGGATACGCAGTATTTT | CASSPWASGGDTQYF
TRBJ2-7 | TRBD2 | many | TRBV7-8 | TGTGCCAGCACCCCGGGACTAGCATACGAGCAGTACTTC | CASTPGLAYEQYF
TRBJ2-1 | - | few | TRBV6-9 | TGTGCCAGCAGTTACGGTTCCCTGTACAATGAGCAGTTCTTC | CASSYGSLYNEQFF
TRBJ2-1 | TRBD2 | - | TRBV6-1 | TGTGCCAGCAGAAACGGGGCGGGGGGGAATCGGGATGAGCAGTTCTTC | CASRNGAGGNRDEQFF
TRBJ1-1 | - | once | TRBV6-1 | TGTGCCAGCAATGGAGATAACACTGAAGCTTTCTTT | CASNGDNTEAFF
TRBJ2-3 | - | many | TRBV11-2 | TGTGCCAGCAGCTTAGGGTGGAAGGGCACAGATACGCAGTATTTT | CASSLGWKGTDTQYF
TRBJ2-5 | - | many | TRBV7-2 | TGTGCCAGCAGCTCAAATCAGGCCCAGTACTTC | CASSSNQAQYF
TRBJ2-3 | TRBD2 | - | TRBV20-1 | TGCAGTGCTAGAGCGCTCATTGGGGTTAGCGGGAGTTTAGATACGCAGTATTTT | CSARALIGVSGSLDTQYF
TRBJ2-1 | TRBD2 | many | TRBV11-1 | TGTGCCAGCACCTTACTAGCGGGGGGGCAGGGTGAGCAGTTCTTC | CASTLLAGGQGEQFF
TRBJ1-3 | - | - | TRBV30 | TGTGCCTGGAGTCAGTCTGGAAACACCATATATTTT | CAWSQSGNTIYF
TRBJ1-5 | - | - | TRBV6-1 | TGTGCCAGCAGTGAAGAAGGTGGCGCGGTAGGACAGCCCCAGCATTTT | CASSEEGGAVGQPQHF
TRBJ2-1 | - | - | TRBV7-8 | TGTGCCAGCAGCCTATTAGTTTTTGATGAGCAATTCTTC | CASSLLVFDEQFF
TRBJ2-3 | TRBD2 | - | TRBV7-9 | TGTGCCAGCAGCTCTCCCCACCCTAGCGGGTCCATTAATACGCAGTATTTT | CASSSPHPSGSINTQYF